This T cell receptor (beta chain) derives from a study of shared clonotypes between healthy human individuals. Germline V lookup: CDR1 SGHRS, CDR2 YFSETQ. The CDR3 consists of 13 residues. Losses at the gene ends were 5 bases for V and 2 bases for J; bases not matched to a gene: 4. Sequenced by immunoSEQ multiplex PCR; TCRdb stores in-frame clones only, minus some. The sample has fewer than 850,000 clones, about 97% seen once. Selected positively for CCR7 and CD45RO-negative, naive CD8 cells excluded terminally differentiated effector memory CD45RA+ cells. This receptor was taken from a man aged 25-45 years in good health. Specimen: naive CD8+ T cells sorted from blood. This chain connects TRBV5-1 to TRBJ2-7, with 7 bases identical to TRBD1. The chain's CDR3 is CASRPTGTYEQYF. The CDR3 coding sequence is TGCGCCAGCAGGCCGACAGGGACCTACGAGCAGTACTTC.